The clone carrying this T cell receptor (beta chain) has a count of ten or more. These data belong to a study of identical twins. Everyone who donated was a healthy Caucasian. This CDR3 spans 12 amino acids. V gave up 5 bases and J gave up 4 bases, with 8 bases separating them. TCRdb reanalysed the 5' RACE reads using MiXCR and keeps one entry per CDR3 protein. The profile covers fewer than 250,000 distinct CDR3 sequences, with roughly 7.5% appearing a single time and around 5% taken by the ten largest. Another study also made use of these data, one on yellow fever vaccine responses in identical twins.

Sequencing was performed on CD8+ T cells sorted from blood. This TCR derives from a young woman in good health. The chain links TRBV12-3 or TRBV12-4 to TRBJ1-1; maybe TRBD1 (5 bases). The CDR3 loop reads CASSPGGTEAFF. Here the CDR3 DNA reads TGTGCCAGCAGTCCCGGGGGCACTGAAGCTTTCTTT.